Below are 7 T cell receptor beta chains sequenced from a single sample in a study of CD8 T cells in Susac syndrome. Reverse transcription of about 0.5 to 1 ug RNA was carried out with random hexamers. TCRdb passed the immunoSEQ multiplex PCR reads through MiXCR, listing each CDR3 protein once. This sample yields about 430,000 distinct CDR3 sequences, of which 85% to 90% are seen a single time; approximately 0.11% belongs to the top ten. Sequences were obtained from CD8+ T cells from PBMCs. These receptors originate from a human donor with multiple sclerosis.

In this sample, this clonotype turned up once. The chain is built from TRBV10-3 and TRBJ2-2; TRBD1 matches at 7 bases. The length of the CDR3 is 16 residues. After removal of 2 bases from V and 7 bases from J, the junction contained 10 bases not matched to a gene. Germline CDR1 ENHRY, CDR2 SYGVKD. CDR3 protein: CAISEPNTGDGGELFF. CDR3 nucleotide sequence: TGTGCCATCAGTGAGCCCAACACAGGGGACGGCGGGGAGCTGTTTTTT.

V usage is TRBV10-3 and J usage is TRBJ2-5, with 7 bases fitting TRBD1. The CDR3 consists of 14 residues. The junction had 5 bases not matched to a gene; V was cut back by 5 bases and J by 2 bases. In germline, CDR1 is ENHRY, CDR2 SYGVKD. The CDR3 nucleotides read TGTGCCATCAGTAGAGACAGGGAGCAAGAGACCCAGTACTTC. Its translation: CAISRDREQETQYF.

The V call is TRBV27, the J call TRBJ2-7; no firm D call. V lost 6 bases to trimming and J lost 5 bases, with 14 bases between them. CDR1 is MNHEY and CDR2 is SMNVEV in the germline V gene (reference sequence). The CDR3 length is 13 residues. CDR3 bases: TGTGCCAGCAGGCCCTCCCCTGGGGACGAGCAGTACTTC. This encodes CASRPSPGDEQYF.

This sequence joins TRBV20-1 and TRBJ2-1, with 8 bases that match TRBD2. The germline V gene encodes CDR1 DFQATT and CDR2 SNEGSKA (reference sequence). This CDR3 comprises 16 residues. V lost 0 bases and J lost 2; bases outside the gene matches: 6. The CDR3 coding sequence is TGCAGTGCTAGAGACGAGCGGGAGAGAGCCTACAATGAGCAGTTCTTC. Encoded protein: CSARDERERAYNEQFF.

This chain joins TRBV6-1 and TRBJ2-7; D call uncertain. The CDR3 length is 15 residues. V gave up 1 base and J gave up 1 base, with 11 bases separating them. CDR1 is MNHNS, CDR2 SASEGT, per germline. CDR3 residues: CASSEGVAKSYEQYF. CDR3 coding DNA: TGTGCCAGCAGTGAAGGTGTAGCAAAGTCCTACGAGCAGTACTTC.

V usage is TRBV12-5 and J usage is TRBJ2-6, with TRBD2 as a possible D gene (5 bases). The germline V gene has CDR1 LGHNT and CDR2 FRNRAP. The V end lost 3 bases, the J end lost 0 bases, and 18 bases lay between the germline ends. The CDR3 runs to 19 residues. DNA for the CDR3: TGTGCTAGTGGTTTCGGGGTCCCAGGCCCTTCCTCTGGGGCCAACGTCCTGACTTTC. Protein: CASGFGVPGPSSGANVLTF.

Remarks on this clonotype: The junction shows a germline mismatch at one end, possibly a read error. This rearrangement joins TRBV7-6 to TRBJ2-2; maybe TRBD1 (5 bases). CDR1 SGHVS and CDR2 FNYEAQ come from the germline V gene. This CDR3 contains 15 residues. The CDR3 protein is CASSLVPGNAGELFF. CDR3 bases: TGTGCCAGCAGCTTAGTCCCAGGGAACGCCGGGGAGCTGTTTTTT.